The source of this T cell receptor beta chain is a study of blood T cell repertoires in COVID-19. Turning to the study itself: In each case, the material was cDNA or gDNA derived from T cells, B-cell-depleted T cells, or PBMCs.

This CDR3 spans 13 amino acids. Germline CDR1 reads GTSNPN; CDR2 reads SVGIG (reference sequence). V dropped 4 bases and J dropped 4; count of bases not matched to a gene: 2. Participants classified as exposed had met a COVID-19 case within 2 weeks before study entry. Produced via immunoSEQ multiplex PCR; TCRdb's table is partial and in-frame only. The sample yields approximately 190,000 clones, less than 90% seen once. What was sequenced was PBMCs or T cells enriched from blood (not recorded which). The rearrangement uses TRBV30 and TRBJ1-5; 9 nucleotides line up with TRBD1. The sequence derives from a woman under 40 who had been exposed to COVID-19. Here the CDR3 reads CAWTGTGNQPQHF. The CDR3 DNA sequence: TGTGCCTGGACCGGGACAGGGAATCAGCCCCAGCATTTT.